The 14 T cell receptor beta chains in this list originate from one sample, sequenced in a study of blood T cell repertoires in COVID-19. Profiled with immunoSEQ multiplex PCR; TCRdb holds only in-frame clones, not every one. There are around 450,000 clones in the sample; less than 95% occur only once, and 0.6% to 0.7% lies in the top ten. Material for sequencing was PBMCs or T cells enriched from blood (not recorded which). Every receptor here comes from a man between 18 and 35 years old who had recovered from COVID-19.

The CDR3 DNA is TGTGCCAGCAGCCTATTGGGGGGTTATGGCTACACCTTC. As protein: CASSLLGGYGYTF. V is TRBV27 and J is TRBJ1-2; TRBD1 is a possible D gene (5 bases). CDR1 and CDR2 from the germline V gene are MNHEY and SMNVEV (reference sequence). Trimming cost V 6 bases and J 5 bases, with 13 bases left between them. The CDR3 has 13 amino acids.

The chain carries TRBV11-2 and TRBJ2-5; tentative D call: TRBD1 (5 bases). The CDR3 runs to 15 residues. The V and J ends lost 5 bases and 4 bases respectively, with 17 bases between them. CDR1 is SGHAT, CDR2 FQNNGV, per germline. DNA for the CDR3: TGTGCCAGCAGCCCCATAGACAGCCAGGGAGAGACCCAGTACTTC. It translates to CASSPIDSQGETQYF.

This clone was found once. The chain is built from TRBV4-1 and TRBJ2-5; TRBD1 might be the D (6 bases). Germline assignment: CDR1 MGHRA and CDR2 YSYEKL. The CDR3 covers 17 residues. V was shortened by 4 bases and J by 3 bases, with 21 bases between the two germline ends. CDR3 sequence: CASSPQPGQSSKETQYF. The CDR3 DNA reads TGCGCCAGCAGCCCGCAACCCGGACAGTCAAGCAAAGAGACCCAGTACTTC.

The chain carries TRBV9 and TRBJ2-1; 11 nucleotides agree with TRBD2. Trimming took 7 bases from V and 1 from J; bases not matched to a gene: 7. Germline V gene sequence: CDR1 SGDLS, CDR2 YYNGEE. The CDR3 has 16 residues. CDR3 amino acids: CASGTSGGGSYNEQFF. The CDR3 DNA reads as TGTGCCAGCGGAACTAGCGGGGGCGGGTCCTACAATGAGCAGTTCTTC.

V is TRBV5-1 and J is TRBJ2-5; 7 positions agree with TRBD2. The CDR3 consists of 15 residues. Germline CDR1 SGHRS, CDR2 YFSETQ. Trimming at V came to 5 bases and at J to 1 base, leaving 8 bases not matched to a gene. The CDR3 spells CASSSLAGRQETQYF. CDR3 sequence (DNA): TGCGCCAGCAGTTCCTTAGCGGGCCGCCAAGAGACCCAGTACTTC.

The rearrangement links TRBV5-1 to TRBJ1-1; D unresolved. The V end was cut by 0 bases, the J end by 8 bases, with 5 bases between. Germline loops: CDR1 SGHRS, CDR2 YFSETQ. This CDR3 is 11 amino acids long. The CDR3, as DNA: TGCGCCAGCAGCTTGGGGCGGGAAGCTTTCTTT. Translation: CASSLGREAFF.

This rearrangement joins TRBV5-1 to TRBJ2-3; D is ambiguous. This CDR3 is built from 14 residues. Germline CDR1 SGHRS, CDR2 YFSETQ. V was trimmed by 0 bases and J by 2 bases, leaving 7 bases between them. This chain's CDR3 is CASSLGLVTDTQYF. CDR3 nucleotide sequence: TGCGCCAGCAGCTTGGGGCTCGTCACAGATACGCAGTATTTT.

This chain's CDR3 is CASSLGQGRDTEAFF. For the CDR3, the DNA is TGCGCCAGCAGCTTGGGACAGGGCAGGGACACTGAAGCTTTCTTT. The chain links TRBV5-1 to TRBJ1-1, with TRBD1 identical over 7 bases. Germline loops: CDR1 SGHRS, CDR2 YFSETQ. V was clipped by 0 bases and J by 3 bases; unmatched bases: 5. The CDR3 runs to 15 residues.

The gene calls are TRBV30 and TRBJ2-1, with D hard to call. The germline V gene encodes CDR1 GTSNPN and CDR2 SVGIG (reference sequence). Trimming pared 0 bases from V and 7 bases from J, leaving 7 bases between. The CDR3 is 12 residues long. The CDR3 DNA reads as TGTGCCTGGAGTGTTGCGGTTAATGAGCAGTTCTTC. It specifies CAWSVAVNEQFF.

This clone was detected once. The rearrangement uses TRBV19 and TRBJ1-1; D unclear. Trimming took off 0 bases at V and 6 bases at J, with 8 bases between the two ends. CDR3 length: 13 amino acids. Germline V CDR1 and CDR2: LNHDA, SQIVND (reference sequence). Here the CDR3 DNA reads TGTGCCAGTAGTATAGATCGGGATTCTGAAGCTTTCTTT. Translating it yields CASSIDRDSEAFF. The full variable domain, its missing parts supplied by reference TRBV19 and TRBJ1-1, is DGGITQSPKYLFRKEGQNVTLSCEQNLNHDAMYWYRQDPGQGLRLIYYSQIVNDFQKGDIAEGYSVSREKKESFPLTVTSAQKNPTAFYLCASSIDRDSEAFFGQGTRLTVV.

The V gene is TRBV3-1 (or the pseudogene TRBV3-2), the J gene TRBJ2-5; tentative D call: TRBD1 (5 bases). The V end was cut by 4 bases, the J end by 2 bases, with 14 bases between. Per germline, CDR1 LGHDT and CDR2 YNNKEL (reference sequence). The CDR3 runs 15 residues. CDR3 DNA sequence: TGTGCCAGCAGCCCCGACCTAGGGGAACAAGAGACCCAGTACTTC. Residues: CASSPDLGEQETQYF.

Remarks on this clone: Mismatch with germline at one junction end may stem from a read error. V gene TRBV3-1 (or the pseudogene TRBV3-2) combines with J gene TRBJ2-1; 9 nucleotides match TRBD2. CDR1 and CDR2 from the germline V gene are LGHDT and YNNKEL (reference sequence). The CDR3 has 15 residues. CDR3 residues: CASSQGLADYSEQFF. CDR3 bases: TGTGCCAGCAGCCAAGGACTAGCGGACTACAGTGAGCAGTTCTTC.

The V gene is TRBV7-8, the J gene TRBJ2-7; the match to TRBD1 covers 11 bases. This CDR3 is built from 16 residues. J gave up 3 bases and V 5 bases, and 9 bases lay outside the gene matches. CDR1 is SGHVS, CDR2 FQNEAQ, per germline. The CDR3 bases are TGTGCCAGCAGCCACTCGGCCGGGACAGGGGGCTACGAGCAGTACTTC. Translated: CASSHSAGTGGYEQYF. Based on the CDR3 plus reference TRBV7-8 and TRBJ2-7, the full variable domain is GAGVSQSPRYKVAKRGQDVALRCDPISGHVSLFWYQQALGQGPEFLTYFQNEAQLDKSGLPSDRFFAERPEGSVSTLKIQRTQQEDSAVYLCASSHSAGTGGYEQYFGPGTRLTVT.

The V and J genes are TRBV5-6 and TRBJ2-2; 8 nucleotides agree with TRBD1. This CDR3 spans 15 amino acids. With V trimmed by 2 bases and J by 4 bases, 4 bases remained unmatched. Germline assignment: CDR1 SGHDT and CDR2 YYEEEE. The CDR3 region is CASSFGTGITGELFF. CDR3 in DNA: TGTGCCAGCAGCTTTGGGACAGGAATCACCGGGGAGCTGTTTTTT.